The next 4 T cell receptor beta chains were all read from a single sample in a study of CD4 T cells in relation to SARS-CoV-2 and coronaviruses. The repertoire was sequenced with immunoSEQ multiplex PCR; TCRdb's copy has only in-frame clones and lacks some. The table shows about 70,000 clones, with around 87% occurring only once. The unexposed donors gave CD4+ T cells in about 2011-2018, prior to COVID-19. Sequenced: memory CD4+ T cells from PBMCs. The source is a human donor in good health.

As DNA, the CDR3 is TGTGCCAGCAGTTTTTATGGGGGCGCGAGTGGTTATGAAGCTTTCTTT. It yields the protein CASSFYGGASGYEAFF. The rearrangement links TRBV28 to TRBJ1-1; D might be TRBD1 (6 bases). V lost 3 bases and J 7 bases, leaving 21 bases between the germline ends. The CDR3 is 16 residues long. Germline assignment: CDR1 MDHEN and CDR2 SYDVKM.

This chain joins TRBV3-1 (or the pseudogene TRBV3-2) and TRBJ1-1; 9 bases line up with TRBD1. Per the germline V gene, CDR1 is LGHDT and CDR2 is YNNKEL (reference sequence). The CDR3 contains 14 residues. After removal of 2 bases from V and 4 bases from J, the junction contained 2 bases not matched to a gene. CDR3 DNA sequence: TGTGCCAGCAGCCAACTGGGACAGGGCACTGAAGCTTTCTTT. Translation: CASSQLGQGTEAFF.

This CDR3 reads CASSLQSGSNEQFF. The CDR3 DNA is TGTGCCAGCAGCTTGCAGTCTGGGAGCAATGAGCAGTTCTTC. The V call is TRBV5-4, the J call TRBJ2-1; D may be TRBD2 (5 bases). This CDR3 spans 14 amino acids. Looked up from germline, CDR1 is SGHNT and CDR2 is YYREEE (reference sequence). V lost 1 base to trimming and J lost 6 bases, with 11 bases between them.

The V call is TRBV29-1, the J call TRBJ1-1, with 7 bases fitting TRBD1. Germline V gene data show CDR1 as SQVTM and CDR2 as ANQGSEA. The CDR3 is 14 residues long. J lost 5 bases, V lost 5 bases, and 11 bases had no gene match. CDR3 nucleotides: TGCAGCGTTCCGGTGACAGGGCGGTTAACTGAAGCTTTCTTT. Its translation is CSVPVTGRLTEAFF. Using reference TRBV29-1 and TRBJ1-1 for the parts outside the CDR3, the full variable domain is SAVISQKPSRDICQRGTSLTIQCQVDSQVTMMFWYRQQPGQSLTLIATANQGSEATYESGFVIDKFPISRPNLTFSTLTVSNMSPEDSSIYLCSVPVTGRLTEAFFGQGTRLTVV.